These 18 T cell receptor beta chains came from one sample sequenced in a study of cytomegalovirus exposure and HLA in healthy donors. Primers: 60 Vbeta forward and 13 Jbeta reverse. The table came from immunoSEQ multiplex PCR; TCRdb's copy has only in-frame clones and leaves some out. The table includes roughly 79,000 clones, approximately 74% detected once. The sample consisted of PBMCs. These receptors originate from a woman aged 45-65 years in good health and CMV-seropositive.

This chain uses TRBV6-1 with TRBJ2-6, with 8 bases matching TRBD1. The junction had 9 bases not matched to a gene; V was cut back by 4 bases and J by 1 base. Germline values: CDR1 MNHNS, CDR2 SASEGT. The CDR3 contains 18 residues. CDR3 in amino acids: CASSGTGTGPSGANVLTF. Written as DNA, the CDR3 is TGTGCCAGCAGTGGGACCGGGACAGGACCTTCTGGGGCCAACGTCCTGACTTTC.

This rearrangement joins TRBV27 to TRBJ1-5; TRBD1 matches 7 bases. Germline CDR1 is MNHEY and CDR2 is SMNVEV (reference sequence). The CDR3 extends over 15 amino acids. V gave up 5 bases and J gave up 0 bases; unmatched junction bases: 4. This CDR3 reads CASSEGQYSNQPQHF. As DNA, the CDR3 is TGTGCCAGCAGTGAGGGACAGTATAGCAATCAGCCCCAGCATTTT.

This chain joins TRBV10-1 and TRBJ2-1; 11 bases agree with TRBD2. CDR1 is WNHNN and CDR2 is SYGVQD in the germline V gene (reference sequence). With V trimmed by 5 bases and J by 5 bases, 5 bases remained unmatched. The CDR3 is made up of 15 amino acids. CDR3 in amino acids: CASSTSGSLDNEQFF. CDR3 coding DNA: TGCGCCAGCAGTACTAGCGGGAGTCTCGACAATGAGCAGTTCTTC.

This clone was counted a few times. The CDR3 sequence is CASSDFAGGPGELFF. Here the CDR3 DNA reads TGTGCCAGTAGTGATTTTGCGGGAGGTCCCGGGGAGCTGTTTTTT. The V gene is TRBV19, the J gene TRBJ2-2; 8 positions agree with TRBD2. With 5 bases clipped from V and 6 bases from J, the junction kept 8 bases outside the gene matches. The CDR3 covers 15 residues. Germline assignment: CDR1 LNHDA and CDR2 SQIVND (reference sequence).

Remarks on this clone: Germline is not matched at one junction end, which may reflect a read error. V is TRBV29-1 and J is TRBJ1-1, with D perhaps matching TRBD1 (6 bases). The length of the CDR3 is 15 residues. CDR1 SQVTM and CDR2 ANQGSEA come from the germline V gene. The CDR3 loop reads CSVESNRVLNTEASF. CDR3 nucleotides: TGCAGCGTCGAATCAAACAGGGTTTTGAACACTGAAGCTTCCTTT. Full variable domain (missing parts from reference TRBV29-1 and TRBJ1-1): SAVISQKPSRDICQRGTSLTIQCQVDSQVTMMFWYRQQPGQSLTLIATANQGSEATYESGFVIDKFPISRPNLTFSTLTVSNMSPEDSSIYLCSVESNRVLNTEASFGQGTRLTVV.

This clone was seen only once. The chain carries TRBV4-2 and TRBJ2-5, with 9 bases identical to TRBD1. CDR1 LGHNA and CDR2 YNFKEQ come from the germline V gene. This CDR3 spans 17 amino acids. With 4 bases clipped from V and 1 base from J, the junction kept 10 bases outside the gene matches. The chain's CDR3 is CASSLLTGGRGQETQYF. CDR3 coding DNA: TGTGCCAGCAGCCTTCTCACAGGGGGCCGGGGCCAAGAGACCCAGTACTTC.

The chain couples TRBV9 to TRBJ2-7; 7 bases are shared with TRBD2. CDR3 length: 17 residues. J was trimmed by 2 bases and V by 0 bases; bases with no gene match: 11. Germline V CDR1 and CDR2: SGDLS, YYNGEE. CDR3 in amino acids: CASSVGGRGAGPYEQYF. In DNA form, the CDR3 reads TGTGCCAGCAGCGTAGGCGGTAGGGGAGCGGGACCCTACGAGCAGTACTTC.

This clone was counted a few times. V and J are TRBV6-6 and TRBJ1-1; D is unclear. Looked up from germline, CDR1 is MNHNY and CDR2 is SVGAGI (reference sequence). The CDR3 spans 11 residues. Between the trimmed V and J ends, which lost 6 bases and 2 bases, there was a span of 4 bases. CDR3 residues: CASSINTEAFF. CDR3 DNA: TGTGCCAGCAGCATTAACACTGAAGCTTTCTTT.

This chain links TRBV19 with TRBJ2-1; D unresolved. The V and J ends lost 2 bases and 6 bases respectively, with 14 bases between them. The CDR3 has 15 amino acids. Germline loops: CDR1 LNHDA, CDR2 SQIVND (reference sequence). The CDR3 DNA reads as TGTGCCAGTAGTATATTGGATACTGGCGGCAATGAGCAGTTCTTC. Protein sequence: CASSILDTGGNEQFF.

The count of this clone is one. The chain links TRBV5-1 to TRBJ1-1, with TRBD1 as a possible D gene (6 bases). The V and J ends lost 4 bases and 3 bases respectively, with 13 bases between them. CDR3 length: 14 residues. Germline CDR1 SGHRS, CDR2 YFSETQ. The CDR3 DNA sequence: TGCGCCAGCAGCCTGGGACAATGGGACACTGAAGCTTTCTTT. Its translation is CASSLGQWDTEAFF.

V usage is TRBV18 and J usage is TRBJ2-7, with 7 bases identical to TRBD1. J gave up 2 bases and V 3 bases, and 4 bases lay outside the gene matches. The CDR3 runs 14 residues. Germline CDR1 reads KGHSH; CDR2 reads LQKENI. The CDR3 loop reads CASSPEQGTYEQYF. The CDR3 DNA is TGTGCCAGCTCACCGGAACAGGGGACCTACGAGCAGTACTTC.

This sequence joins TRBV6-1 and TRBJ1-2, with D unclear. The CDR3 length is 13 residues. The V end lost 0 bases, the J end lost 4 bases, and 6 bases lay between the germline ends. Germline V CDR1 and CDR2: MNHNS, SASEGT. The CDR3 DNA is TGTGCCAGCAGTGAAGCGTCCCTCTATGGCTACACCTTC. Its protein product is CASSEASLYGYTF.

The chain has TRBV9 and TRBJ2-7; D may be TRBD2 (7 bases). The CDR3 is 13 amino acids. The ends were cut back, 4 bases at V and 5 bases at J, with 13 bases in the middle. The germline gives CDR1 SGDLS, CDR2 YYNGEE. Here the CDR3 reads CASSLGGLDEQYF. CDR3 coding DNA: TGTGCCAGCAGCCTGGGGGGGCTCGACGAGCAGTACTTC.

The chain combines TRBV18 with TRBJ1-5; D may be TRBD1 (6 bases). The V gene lost 1 base and the J gene lost 5 bases, with 9 bases spanning the gap. This CDR3 region has 14 residues. CDR1 is KGHSH and CDR2 is LQKENI in the germline V gene. The CDR3 DNA reads TGTGCCAGCTCACCACGGGACACTTATCAGCCCCAGCATTTT. It specifies CASSPRDTYQPQHF.

The genes are TRBV5-1 and TRBJ2-7; 11 bases agree with TRBD2. CDR3 length equals 15 residues. After removal of 0 bases from V and 4 bases from J, the junction contained 3 bases not matched to a gene. CDR1 is SGHRS and CDR2 is YFSETQ in the germline V gene. The CDR3: CASSLGGLAAYEQYF. CDR3 bases: TGCGCCAGCAGCTTGGGGGGACTAGCGGCATACGAGCAGTACTTC.

Worth noting for this clone: Distinct nucleotide sequences in the sample also encode this CDR3. The chain recombines TRBV5-1 with TRBJ2-2; a weak D match, TRBD1 (6 bases). Germline CDR1 SGHRS, CDR2 YFSETQ. The CDR3 is 15 amino acids. Trimming cost V 1 base and J 5 bases, with 12 bases left between them. The CDR3: CASSLSQGNTGELFF. In DNA, the CDR3 is TGCGCCAGCAGCTTGAGTCAGGGGAATACCGGGGAGCTGTTTTTT.

The chain carries TRBV29-1 and TRBJ2-7; 9 nucleotides align to TRBD1. The V gene end was trimmed by 6 bases and the J gene end by 6 bases; junction bases not matched to a gene: 9. The CDR3 loop spans 13 amino acids. From germline, CDR1 is SQVTM and CDR2 ANQGSEA. The CDR3 is CSVAGTGWSEQYF. The CDR3 coding sequence is TGCAGCGTAGCCGGGACAGGGTGGTCCGAGCAGTACTTC.

The chain uses TRBV5-1 and TRBJ2-1; TRBD2 aligns across 11 bases. With 2 bases clipped from V and 7 bases from J, the junction kept 5 bases outside the gene matches. Germline V gene lookup returns CDR1 SGHRS and CDR2 YFSETQ. This CDR3 has 15 amino acids. CDR3 sequence (DNA): TGCGCCAGCAGCTTACTAGCGGGAGCTTTAAATGAGCAGTTCTTC. It translates to CASSLLAGALNEQFF.